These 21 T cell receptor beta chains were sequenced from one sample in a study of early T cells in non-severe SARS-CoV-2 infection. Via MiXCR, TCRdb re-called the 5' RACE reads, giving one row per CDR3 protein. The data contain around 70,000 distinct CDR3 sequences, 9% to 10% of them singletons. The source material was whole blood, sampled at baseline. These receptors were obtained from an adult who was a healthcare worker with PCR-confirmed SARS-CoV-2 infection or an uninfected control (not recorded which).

The CDR3 region has the DNA TGTGCCAGCAGCACCCGTTACAATGAGCAGTTCTTC. As protein: CASSTRYNEQFF. This chain joins TRBV9 and TRBJ2-1; D gene uncertain. The CDR3 has 12 residues. V was shortened by 4 bases and J by 4 bases, with 6 bases between the two germline ends. Germline CDR1 is SGDLS and CDR2 is YYNGEE.

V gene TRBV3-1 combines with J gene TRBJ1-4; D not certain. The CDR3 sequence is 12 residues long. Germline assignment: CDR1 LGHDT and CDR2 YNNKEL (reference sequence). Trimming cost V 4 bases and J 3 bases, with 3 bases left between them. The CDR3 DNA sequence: TGTGCCAGCAGCCCAGCTAATGAAAAACTGTTTTTT. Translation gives CASSPANEKLFF.

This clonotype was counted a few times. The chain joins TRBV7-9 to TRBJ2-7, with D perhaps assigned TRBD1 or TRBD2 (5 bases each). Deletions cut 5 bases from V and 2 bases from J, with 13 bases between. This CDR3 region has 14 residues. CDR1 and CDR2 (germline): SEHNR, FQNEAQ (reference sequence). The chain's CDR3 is CASSGTGRAYEQYF. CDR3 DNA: TGTGCCAGCAGCGGGACGGGCAGGGCCTACGAGCAGTACTTC. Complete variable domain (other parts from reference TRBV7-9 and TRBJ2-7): DTGVSQNPRHKITKRGQNVTFRCDPISEHNRLYWYRQTLGQGPEFLTYFQNEAQLEKSRLLSDRFSAERPKGSFSTLEIQRTEQGDSAMYLCASSGTGRAYEQYFGPGTRLTVT.

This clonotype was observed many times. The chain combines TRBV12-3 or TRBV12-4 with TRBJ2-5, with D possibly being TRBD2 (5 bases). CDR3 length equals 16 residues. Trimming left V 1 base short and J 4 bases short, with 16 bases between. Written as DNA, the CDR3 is TGTGCCAGCAGTTTAGGGCCGGCGCCAGCGGCAGAGACCCAGTACTTC. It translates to CASSLGPAPAAETQYF.

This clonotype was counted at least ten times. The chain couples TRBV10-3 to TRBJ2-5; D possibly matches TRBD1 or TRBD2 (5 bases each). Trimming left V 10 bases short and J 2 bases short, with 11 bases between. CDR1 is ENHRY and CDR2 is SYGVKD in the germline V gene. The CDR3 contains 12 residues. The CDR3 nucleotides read TGTGCCAGCCAGGGACCTCAAGAGACCCAGTACTTC. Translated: CASQGPQETQYF.

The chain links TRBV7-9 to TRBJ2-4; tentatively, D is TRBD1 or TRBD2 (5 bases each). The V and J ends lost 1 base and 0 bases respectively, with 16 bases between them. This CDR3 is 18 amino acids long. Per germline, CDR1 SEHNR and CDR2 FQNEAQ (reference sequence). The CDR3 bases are TGTGCCAGCAGCTTAGAAGGGTTGAGGGGTGTAGCCAAAAACATTCAGTACTTC. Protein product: CASSLEGLRGVAKNIQYF.

CDR3 residues: CASSPPAGPYEQYF. The CDR3 DNA sequence: TGTGCCAGCTCACCACCCGCAGGGCCCTACGAGCAGTACTTC. This sequence joins TRBV18 and TRBJ2-7; a possible D gene is TRBD1 (5 bases). V lost 0 bases, J lost 2 bases, and 8 bases lay in between. Per the germline V gene, CDR1 is KGHSH and CDR2 is LQKENI. The CDR3 covers 14 residues.

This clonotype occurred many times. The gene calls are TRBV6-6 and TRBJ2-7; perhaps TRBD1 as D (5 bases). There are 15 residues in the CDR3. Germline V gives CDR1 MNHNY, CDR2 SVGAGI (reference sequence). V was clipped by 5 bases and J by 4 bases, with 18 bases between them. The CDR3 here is CASSLPVGRGYEQYF. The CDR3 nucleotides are TGTGCCAGCAGTCTACCCGTCGGTAGGGGATACGAGCAGTACTTC.

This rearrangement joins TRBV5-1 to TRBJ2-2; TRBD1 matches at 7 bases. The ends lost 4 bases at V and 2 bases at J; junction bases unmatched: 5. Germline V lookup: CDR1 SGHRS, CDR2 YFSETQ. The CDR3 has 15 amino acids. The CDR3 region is CASSLTGVNTGELFF. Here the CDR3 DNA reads TGCGCCAGCAGCCTCACAGGGGTAAACACCGGGGAGCTGTTTTTT.

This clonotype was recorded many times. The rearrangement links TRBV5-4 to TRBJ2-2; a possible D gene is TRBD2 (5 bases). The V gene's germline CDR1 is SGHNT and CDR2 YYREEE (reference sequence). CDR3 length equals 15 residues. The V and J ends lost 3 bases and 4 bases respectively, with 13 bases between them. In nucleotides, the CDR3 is TGTGCCAGCAGCTCGGACTCCCTTCCCACCGGGGAGCTGTTTTTT. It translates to CASSSDSLPTGELFF.

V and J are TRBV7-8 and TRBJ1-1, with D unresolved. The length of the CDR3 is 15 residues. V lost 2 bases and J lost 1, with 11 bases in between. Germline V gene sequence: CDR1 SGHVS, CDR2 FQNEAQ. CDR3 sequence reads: CASSLNSRGNTEAFF. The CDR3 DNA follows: TGTGCCAGCAGCTTAAACTCTCGGGGGAACACTGAAGCTTTCTTT. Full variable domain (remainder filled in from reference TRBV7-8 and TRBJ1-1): GAGVSQSPRYKVAKRGQDVALRCDPISGHVSLFWYQQALGQGPEFLTYFQNEAQLDKSGLPSDRFFAERPEGSVSTLKIQRTQQEDSAVYLCASSLNSRGNTEAFFGQGTRLTVV.

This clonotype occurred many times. As DNA, the CDR3 is TGTGCCAGCAGGGAGATAGGGCTCAATGAGCAGTTCTTC. Translating it yields CASREIGLNEQFF. The chain is built from TRBV7-9 and TRBJ2-1; D uncertain. CDR1 SEHNR and CDR2 FQNEAQ come from the germline V gene (reference sequence). This CDR3 comprises 13 residues. Trimming removed 6 bases at V and 6 bases at J, with 12 bases between.

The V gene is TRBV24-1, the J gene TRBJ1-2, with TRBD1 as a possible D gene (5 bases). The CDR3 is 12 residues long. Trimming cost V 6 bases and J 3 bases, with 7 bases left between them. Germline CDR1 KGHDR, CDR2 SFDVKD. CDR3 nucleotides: TGTGCCACCAGTAGGGGCGACTATGGCTACACCTTC. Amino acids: CATSRGDYGYTF.

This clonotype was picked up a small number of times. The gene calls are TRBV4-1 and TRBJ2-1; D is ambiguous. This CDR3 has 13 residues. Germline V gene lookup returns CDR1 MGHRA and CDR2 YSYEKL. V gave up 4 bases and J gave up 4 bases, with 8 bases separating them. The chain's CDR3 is CASSRKEYNEQFF. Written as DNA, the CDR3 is TGCGCCAGCAGCCGCAAGGAGTACAATGAGCAGTTCTTC.

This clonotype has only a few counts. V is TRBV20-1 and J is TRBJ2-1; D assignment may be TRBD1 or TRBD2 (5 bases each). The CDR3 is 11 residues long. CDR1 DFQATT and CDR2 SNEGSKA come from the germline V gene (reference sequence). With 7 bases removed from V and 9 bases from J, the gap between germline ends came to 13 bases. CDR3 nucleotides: TGCAGTGGGGGGAGAGGCGGTGAGCAGTTCTTC. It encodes CSGGRGGEQFF.

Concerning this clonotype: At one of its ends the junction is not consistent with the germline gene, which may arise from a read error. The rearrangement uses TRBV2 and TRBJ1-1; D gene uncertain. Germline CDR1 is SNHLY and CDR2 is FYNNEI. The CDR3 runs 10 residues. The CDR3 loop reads CTSSESEAFF. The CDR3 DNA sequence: TGTACCAGCAGTGAATCTGAAGCTTTCTTT.

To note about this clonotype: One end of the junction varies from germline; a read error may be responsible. The DNA for the CDR3 is TGTGCCAGCAGCCCCTGGACATCCTCCGAGCAGTACTTC. Its protein product is CASSPWTSSEQYF. This rearrangement joins TRBV14 to TRBJ2-7; TRBD1 is a possible D gene (5 bases). This CDR3 is 13 amino acids long. The germline V gene has CDR1 SGHDN and CDR2 FVKESK.

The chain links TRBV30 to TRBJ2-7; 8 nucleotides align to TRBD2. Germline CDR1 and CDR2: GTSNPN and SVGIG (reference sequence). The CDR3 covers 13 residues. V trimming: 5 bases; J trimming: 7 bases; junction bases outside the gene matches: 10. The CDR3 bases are TGTGCCTGGGGGCTCAGCGGGGGAGCGGAGCAGTACTTC. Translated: CAWGLSGGAEQYF.

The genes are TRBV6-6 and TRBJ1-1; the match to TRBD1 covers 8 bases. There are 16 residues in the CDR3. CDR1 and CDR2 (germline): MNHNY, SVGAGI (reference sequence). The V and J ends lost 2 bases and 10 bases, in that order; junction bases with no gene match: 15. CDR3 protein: CASSYGGRGRTLGAFF. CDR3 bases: TGTGCCAGCAGTTACGGGGGCAGGGGGCGAACATTGGGAGCTTTCTTT.

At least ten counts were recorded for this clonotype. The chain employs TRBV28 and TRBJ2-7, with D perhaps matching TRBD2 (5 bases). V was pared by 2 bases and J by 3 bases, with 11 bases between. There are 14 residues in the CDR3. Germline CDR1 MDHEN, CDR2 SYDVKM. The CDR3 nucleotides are TGTGCCAGCAGTTTAGGGTTCGGGAACTACGAGCAGTACTTC. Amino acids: CASSLGFGNYEQYF.

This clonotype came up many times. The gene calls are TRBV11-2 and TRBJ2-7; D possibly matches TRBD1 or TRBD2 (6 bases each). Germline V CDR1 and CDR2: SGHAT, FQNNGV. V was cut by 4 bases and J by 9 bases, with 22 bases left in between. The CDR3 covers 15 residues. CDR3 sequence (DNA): TGTGCCAGCAGCTCGGGGAGGACAGCGAACCACCTGCAGTACTTC. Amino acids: CASSSGRTANHLQYF.